This T cell receptor (beta chain) derives from a study of tumor-infiltrating lymphocytes in oesophageal squamous cell carcinoma. TCRdb processed the PCR reads anew with MiXCR; each CDR3 protein has one entry. Here the sample spans over 10,000 distinct CDR3 sequences, less than 55% being singletons. Germline V gives CDR1 MNHNS, CDR2 SASEGT. V was cut by 6 bases and J by 3 bases, with 24 bases left in between. The length of the CDR3 is 17 residues. This chain connects TRBV6-1 to TRBJ2-7; TRBD1 or TRBD2 may be the D gene (5 bases each). Sequencing used esophageal tumor tissue. The sequence was obtained from a female donor with esophageal squamous cell carcinoma. The CDR3 region has the DNA TGTGCCAGCAGCCCCACCAGGTCGGGGCTTAACAACTACGAGCAGTACTTC. Protein sequence: CASSPTRSGLNNYEQYF.